The TCR beta chain under discussion was sequenced for a study of beta chain features in type 1 diabetes. On the study more broadly: Across every sample, roughly 100 million sorted cells were examined in total.

CDR3 length equals 16 residues. J gave up 2 bases and V 3 bases, and 6 bases lay outside the gene matches. Per germline, CDR1 SGHTA and CDR2 FQGNSA. Study-wide results and caveats: Compared to healthy donors, patients appeared to have naive, central memory and Treg TCRB repertoires that were more alike. All four CD4+ subsets of Type 1 diabetes patients contained TCRB CDR3s that were moderately but significantly shorter.

A note on this clone: Its antigen is not identified.

Expressed TCRB transcripts were sequenced after all isolated RNA was converted to cDNA. Sequencing of naive, central memory and regulatory T cell samples gave an average of about 3.57 million reads. Data came from immunoSEQ multiplex PCR; TCRdb stores just in-frame clones and leaves some out. The table lists 250,000 to 350,000 clones, about 13% of them singletons. The receptor's source is a man in his thirties or forties with type 1 diabetes. This chain links TRBV7-2 with TRBJ2-2, with 7 positions matching TRBD1. Input material: naive CD4+ T cells from blood. The DNA of the CDR3 is TGTGCCAGCAGCTTCTCCGGGACAGTCAACACCGGGGAGCTGTTTTTT. This encodes CASSFSGTVNTGELFF.